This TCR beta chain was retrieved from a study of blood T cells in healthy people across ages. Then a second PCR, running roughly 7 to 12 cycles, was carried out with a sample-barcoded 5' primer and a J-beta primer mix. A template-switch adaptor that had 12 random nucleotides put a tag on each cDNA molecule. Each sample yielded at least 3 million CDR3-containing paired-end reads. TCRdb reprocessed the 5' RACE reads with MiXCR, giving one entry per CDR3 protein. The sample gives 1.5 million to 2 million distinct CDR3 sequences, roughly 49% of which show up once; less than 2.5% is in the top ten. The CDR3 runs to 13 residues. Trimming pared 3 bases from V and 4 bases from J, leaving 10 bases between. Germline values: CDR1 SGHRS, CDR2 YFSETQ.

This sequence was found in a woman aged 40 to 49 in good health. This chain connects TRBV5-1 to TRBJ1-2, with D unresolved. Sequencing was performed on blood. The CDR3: CASSWPGGYGYTF. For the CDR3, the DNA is TGCGCCAGCAGCTGGCCGGGAGGCTATGGCTACACCTTC.